The clone carrying this TCR beta chain has just one count. In the original analysis: Estimation of nucleated cell counts was performed using reference gene primer amplification. Some clones are missing from TCRdb's copy, which holds only in-frame ones; the method was immunoSEQ multiplex PCR. V and J calls and clone size are copied from that table; D and trimming were computed from the DNA. Among some 150,000 clones, around nine tenths were seen once, and the ten largest hold under 6%. CDR1 KGHSH and CDR2 LQKENI come from the germline V gene. The CDR3 totals 14 residues. V was shortened by 0 bases and J by 2 bases, with 8 bases between the two germline ends. These data are taken from a study of blood T cell repertoires in COVID-19.

The sequenced sample consisted of peripheral blood. The receptor's source is a human donor in a cohort sampled during active COVID-19. The chain combines TRBV18 with TRBJ2-7; a possible D gene is TRBD1 (5 bases). The CDR3 DNA reads TGTGCCAGCTCACCACCGGGGCAGACCTACGAGCAGTACTTC. It is translated as CASSPPGQTYEQYF.